This TCR beta chain came from a study of cytomegalovirus exposure and HLA in healthy donors. 60 Vbeta and 13 Jbeta primers were used in PCR. The method was immunoSEQ multiplex PCR; TCRdb's version includes in-frame clones alone and lacks a portion of them. The sample has more than 110,000 clones; around 76% are singletons. This clonotype was obtained from a man younger than 35 in good health and CMV-seronegative. Sequencing was done on a sample of PBMCs.

Here the CDR3 DNA reads TGCGCCAGCAGTCCCGGGGACAGCGAGCTTTGGGATTCACCCCTCCACTTT. It translates to CASSPGDSELWDSPLHF. The chain has TRBV23-1 and TRBJ1-6; 7 positions agree with TRBD1. TRBV23-1 is known as an ORF, though its function is uncertain. The V gene end was trimmed by 4 bases and the J gene end by 8 bases; junction bases not matched to a gene: 14. This CDR3 region has 17 residues.